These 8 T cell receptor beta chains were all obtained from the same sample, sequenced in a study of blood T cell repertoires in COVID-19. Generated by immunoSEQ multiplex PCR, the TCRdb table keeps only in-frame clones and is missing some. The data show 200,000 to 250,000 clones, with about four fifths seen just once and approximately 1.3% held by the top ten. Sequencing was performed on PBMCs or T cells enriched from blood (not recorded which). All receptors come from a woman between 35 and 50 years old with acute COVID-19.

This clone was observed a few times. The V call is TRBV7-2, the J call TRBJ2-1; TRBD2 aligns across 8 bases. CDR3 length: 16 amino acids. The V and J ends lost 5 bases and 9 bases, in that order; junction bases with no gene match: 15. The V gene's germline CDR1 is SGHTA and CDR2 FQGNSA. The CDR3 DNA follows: TGTGCCAGCAGCCCCAGTAGCGGGGCGCCGTCGGGTGAGCAGTTCTTC. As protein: CASSPSSGAPSGEQFF.

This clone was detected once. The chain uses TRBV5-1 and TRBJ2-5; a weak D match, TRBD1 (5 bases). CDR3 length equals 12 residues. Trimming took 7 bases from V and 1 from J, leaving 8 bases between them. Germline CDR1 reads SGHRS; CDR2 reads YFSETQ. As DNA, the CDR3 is TGCGCCAGCGGAGACAGCCAAGAGACCCAGTACTTC. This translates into CASGDSQETQYF. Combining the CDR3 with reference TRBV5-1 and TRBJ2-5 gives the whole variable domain KAGVTQTPRYLIKTRGQQVTLSCSPISGHRSVSWYQQTPGQGLQFLFEYFSETQRNKGNFPGRFSGRQFSNSRSEMNVSTLELGDSALYLCASGDSQETQYFGPGTRLLVL.

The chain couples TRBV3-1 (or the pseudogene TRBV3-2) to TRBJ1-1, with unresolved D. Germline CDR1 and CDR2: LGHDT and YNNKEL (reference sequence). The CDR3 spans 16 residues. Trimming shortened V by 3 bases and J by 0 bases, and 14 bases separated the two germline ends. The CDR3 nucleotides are TGTGCCAGCAGCCATCGCGGGAGGAACATGAACACTGAAGCTTTCTTT. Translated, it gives CASSHRGRNMNTEAFF.

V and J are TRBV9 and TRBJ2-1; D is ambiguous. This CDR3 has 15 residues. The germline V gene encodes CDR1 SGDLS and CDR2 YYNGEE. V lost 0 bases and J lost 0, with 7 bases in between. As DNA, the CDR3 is TGTGCCAGCAGCGTAGGCATCAGCTCCTACAATGAGCAGTTCTTC. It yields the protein CASSVGISSYNEQFF.

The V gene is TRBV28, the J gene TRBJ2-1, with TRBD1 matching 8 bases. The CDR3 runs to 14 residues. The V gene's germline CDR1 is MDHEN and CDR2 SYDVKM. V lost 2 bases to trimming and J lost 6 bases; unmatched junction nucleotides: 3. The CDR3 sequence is CASSLPDRANEQFF. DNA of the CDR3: TGTGCCAGCAGTTTACCGGACAGGGCCAATGAGCAGTTCTTC.

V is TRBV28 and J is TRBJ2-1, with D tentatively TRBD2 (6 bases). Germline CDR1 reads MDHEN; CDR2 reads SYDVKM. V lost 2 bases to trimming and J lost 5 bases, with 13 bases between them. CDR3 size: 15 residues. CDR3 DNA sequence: TGTGCCAGCAGTTTAGCCGGCGGAGGGAACAATGAGCAGTTCTTC. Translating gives CASSLAGGGNNEQFF.

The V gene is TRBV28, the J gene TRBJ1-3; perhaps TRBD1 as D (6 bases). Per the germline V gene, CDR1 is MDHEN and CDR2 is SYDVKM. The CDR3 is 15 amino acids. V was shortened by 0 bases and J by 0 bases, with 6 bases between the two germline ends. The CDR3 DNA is TGTGCCAGCAGTTTATGGGACAGCTCTGGAAACACCATATATTTT. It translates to CASSLWDSSGNTIYF.

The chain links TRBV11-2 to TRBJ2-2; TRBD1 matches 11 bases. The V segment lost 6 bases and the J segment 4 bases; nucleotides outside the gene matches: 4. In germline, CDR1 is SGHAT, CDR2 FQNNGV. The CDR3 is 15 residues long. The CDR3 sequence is CASRSGTGGTGELFF. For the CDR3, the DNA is TGTGCCAGCAGATCCGGGACAGGGGGCACCGGGGAGCTGTTTTTT.